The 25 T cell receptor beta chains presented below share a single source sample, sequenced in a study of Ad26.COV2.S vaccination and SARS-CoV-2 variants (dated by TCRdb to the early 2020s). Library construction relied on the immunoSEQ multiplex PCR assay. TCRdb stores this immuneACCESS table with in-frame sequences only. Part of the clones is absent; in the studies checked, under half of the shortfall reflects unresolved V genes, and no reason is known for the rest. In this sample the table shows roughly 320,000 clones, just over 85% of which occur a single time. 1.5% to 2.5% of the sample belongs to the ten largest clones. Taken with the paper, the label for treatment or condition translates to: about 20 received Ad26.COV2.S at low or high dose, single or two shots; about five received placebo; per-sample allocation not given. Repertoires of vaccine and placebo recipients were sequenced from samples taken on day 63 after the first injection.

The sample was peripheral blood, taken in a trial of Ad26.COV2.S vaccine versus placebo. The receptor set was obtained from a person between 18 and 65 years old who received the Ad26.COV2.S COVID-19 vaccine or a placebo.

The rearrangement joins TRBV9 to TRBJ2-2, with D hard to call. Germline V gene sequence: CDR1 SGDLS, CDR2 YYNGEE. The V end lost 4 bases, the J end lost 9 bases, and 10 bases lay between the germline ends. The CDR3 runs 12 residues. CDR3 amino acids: CASSPSDRELFF. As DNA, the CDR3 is TGTGCCAGCAGCCCCTCGGACCGGGAGCTGTTTTTT.

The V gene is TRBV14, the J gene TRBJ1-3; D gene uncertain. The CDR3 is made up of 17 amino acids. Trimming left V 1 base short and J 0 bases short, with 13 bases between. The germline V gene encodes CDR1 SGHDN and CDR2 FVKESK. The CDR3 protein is CASSQGIWRGSGNTIYF. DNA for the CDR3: TGTGCCAGCAGCCAAGGAATTTGGCGGGGCTCTGGAAACACCATATATTTT.

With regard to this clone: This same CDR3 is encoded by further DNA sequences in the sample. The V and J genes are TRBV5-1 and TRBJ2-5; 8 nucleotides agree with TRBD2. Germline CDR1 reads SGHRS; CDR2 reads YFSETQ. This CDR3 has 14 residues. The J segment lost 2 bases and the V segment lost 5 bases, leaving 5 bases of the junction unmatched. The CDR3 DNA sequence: TGCGCCAGCAGTAGCGGGACAAAGCAAGAGACCCAGTACTTC. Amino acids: CASSSGTKQETQYF.

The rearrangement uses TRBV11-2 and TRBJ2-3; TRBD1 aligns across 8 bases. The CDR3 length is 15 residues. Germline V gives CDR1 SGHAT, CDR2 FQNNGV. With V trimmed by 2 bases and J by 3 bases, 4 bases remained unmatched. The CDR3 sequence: CASSLQGQGTDTQYF. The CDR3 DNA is TGTGCCAGCAGCTTACAAGGACAGGGAACAGATACGCAGTATTTT.

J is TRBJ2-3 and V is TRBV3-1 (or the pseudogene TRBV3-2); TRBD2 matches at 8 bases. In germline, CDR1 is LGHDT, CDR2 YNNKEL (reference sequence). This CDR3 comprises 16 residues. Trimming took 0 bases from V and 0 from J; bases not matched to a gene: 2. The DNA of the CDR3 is TGTGCCAGCAGCCAAGAGACTAGCGTGAGCACAGATACGCAGTATTTT. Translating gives CASSQETSVSTDTQYF.

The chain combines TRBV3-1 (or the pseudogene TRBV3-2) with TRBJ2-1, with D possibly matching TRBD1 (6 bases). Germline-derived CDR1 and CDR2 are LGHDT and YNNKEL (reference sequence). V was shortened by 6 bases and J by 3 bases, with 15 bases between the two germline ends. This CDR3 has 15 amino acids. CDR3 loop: CASRLSRGGYNEQFF. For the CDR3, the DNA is TGTGCCAGCAGGCTGAGCCGAGGGGGCTACAATGAGCAGTTCTTC.

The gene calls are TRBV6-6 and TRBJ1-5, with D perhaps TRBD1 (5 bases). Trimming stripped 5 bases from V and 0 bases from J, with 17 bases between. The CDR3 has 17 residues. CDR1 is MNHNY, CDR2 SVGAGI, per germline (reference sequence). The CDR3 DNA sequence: TGTGCCAGCAGTCTCCGACAAAGGGGTTATAGCAATCAGCCCCAGCATTTT. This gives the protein CASSLRQRGYSNQPQHF.

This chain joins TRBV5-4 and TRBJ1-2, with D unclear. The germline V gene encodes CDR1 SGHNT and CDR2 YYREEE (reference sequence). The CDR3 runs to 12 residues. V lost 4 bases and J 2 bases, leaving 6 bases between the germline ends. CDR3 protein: CASSPDNYGYTF. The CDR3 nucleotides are TGTGCCAGCAGCCCGGACAACTATGGCTACACCTTC. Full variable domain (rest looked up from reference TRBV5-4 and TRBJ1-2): ETGVTQSPTHLIKTRGQQVTLRCSSQSGHNTVSWYQQALGQGPQFIFQYYREEENGRGNFPPRFSGLQFPNYSSELNVNALELDDSALYLCASSPDNYGYTFGSGTRLTVV.

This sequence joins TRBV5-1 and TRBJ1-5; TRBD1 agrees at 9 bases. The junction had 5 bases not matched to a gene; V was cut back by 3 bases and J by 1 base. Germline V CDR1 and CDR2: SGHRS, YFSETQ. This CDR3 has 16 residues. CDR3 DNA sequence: TGCGCCAGCAGCTCCGGGACAGGGACCAGCAATCAGCCCCAGCATTTT. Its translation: CASSSGTGTSNQPQHF. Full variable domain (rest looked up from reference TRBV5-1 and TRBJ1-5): KAGVTQTPRYLIKTRGQQVTLSCSPISGHRSVSWYQQTPGQGLQFLFEYFSETQRNKGNFPGRFSGRQFSNSRSEMNVSTLELGDSALYLCASSSGTGTSNQPQHFGDGTRLSIL.

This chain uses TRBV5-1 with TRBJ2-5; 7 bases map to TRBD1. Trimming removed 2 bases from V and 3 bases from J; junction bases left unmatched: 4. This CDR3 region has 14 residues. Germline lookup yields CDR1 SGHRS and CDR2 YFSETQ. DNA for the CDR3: TGCGCCAGCAGCTTACATGACAGGGAAGAGACCCAGTACTTC. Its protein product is CASSLHDREETQYF.

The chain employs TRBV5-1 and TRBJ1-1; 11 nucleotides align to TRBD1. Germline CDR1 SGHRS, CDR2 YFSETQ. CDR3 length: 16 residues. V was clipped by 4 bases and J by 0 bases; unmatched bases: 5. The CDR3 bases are TGCGCCAGCAGCCCCGGGACAGGGGGTTTGAACACTGAAGCTTTCTTT. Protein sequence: CASSPGTGGLNTEAFF. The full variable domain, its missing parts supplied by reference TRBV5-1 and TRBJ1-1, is KAGVTQTPRYLIKTRGQQVTLSCSPISGHRSVSWYQQTPGQGLQFLFEYFSETQRNKGNFPGRFSGRQFSNSRSEMNVSTLELGDSALYLCASSPGTGGLNTEAFFGQGTRLTVV.

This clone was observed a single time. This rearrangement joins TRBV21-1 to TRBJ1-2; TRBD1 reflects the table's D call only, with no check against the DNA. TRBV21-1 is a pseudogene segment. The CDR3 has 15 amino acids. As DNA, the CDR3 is TGTGCCAGCAGCACGGCCAGGGGGGATAACTATGGCTACACCTTC. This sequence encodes CASSTARGDNYGYTF.

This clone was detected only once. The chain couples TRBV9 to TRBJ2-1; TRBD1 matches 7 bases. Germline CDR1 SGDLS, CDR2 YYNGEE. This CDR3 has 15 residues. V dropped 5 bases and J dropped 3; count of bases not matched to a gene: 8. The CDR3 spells CASSTRGQIYNEQFF. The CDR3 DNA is TGTGCCAGCAGTACACGGGGACAGATCTACAATGAGCAGTTCTTC.

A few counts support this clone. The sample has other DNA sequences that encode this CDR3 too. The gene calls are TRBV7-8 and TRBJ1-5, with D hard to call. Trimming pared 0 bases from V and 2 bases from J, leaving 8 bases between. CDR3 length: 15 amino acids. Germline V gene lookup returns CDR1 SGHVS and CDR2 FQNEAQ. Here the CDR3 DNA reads TGTGCCAGCAGCTTAGCAGGCGGGGGCAATCAGCCCCAGCATTTT. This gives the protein CASSLAGGGNQPQHF.

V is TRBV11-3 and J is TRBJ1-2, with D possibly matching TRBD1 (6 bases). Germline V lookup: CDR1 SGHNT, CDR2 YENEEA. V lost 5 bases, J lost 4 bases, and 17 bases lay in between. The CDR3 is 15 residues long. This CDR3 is CASSPRPPRGYGYTF. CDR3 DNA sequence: TGTGCCAGCAGCCCCCGGCCCCCCAGGGGCTATGGCTACACCTTC.

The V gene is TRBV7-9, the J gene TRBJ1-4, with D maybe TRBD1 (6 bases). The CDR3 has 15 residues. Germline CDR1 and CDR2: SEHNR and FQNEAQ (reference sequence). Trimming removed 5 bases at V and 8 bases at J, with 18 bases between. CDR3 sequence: CASSPTLGGGEKLFF. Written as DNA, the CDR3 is TGTGCCAGCAGCCCCACGCTAGGAGGGGGGGAAAAACTGTTTTTT. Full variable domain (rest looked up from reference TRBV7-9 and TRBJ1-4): DTGVSQNPRHKITKRGQNVTFRCDPISEHNRLYWYRQTLGQGPEFLTYFQNEAQLEKSRLLSDRFSAERPKGSFSTLEIQRTEQGDSAMYLCASSPTLGGGEKLFFGSGTQLSVL.

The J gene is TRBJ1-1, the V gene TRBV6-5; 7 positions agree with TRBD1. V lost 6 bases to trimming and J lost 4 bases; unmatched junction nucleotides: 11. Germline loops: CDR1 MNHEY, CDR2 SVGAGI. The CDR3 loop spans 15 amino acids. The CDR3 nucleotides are TGTGCCAGCAGAGCCCCCGGGACAGAGGGCACTGAAGCTTTCTTT. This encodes CASRAPGTEGTEAFF.

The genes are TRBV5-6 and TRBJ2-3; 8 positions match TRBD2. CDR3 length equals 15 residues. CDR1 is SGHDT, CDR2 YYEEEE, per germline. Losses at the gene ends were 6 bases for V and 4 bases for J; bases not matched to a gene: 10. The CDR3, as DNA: TGTGCCAGCACCCTCGGCCAGCGGGGGCCAGATACGCAGTATTTT. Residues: CASTLGQRGPDTQYF.

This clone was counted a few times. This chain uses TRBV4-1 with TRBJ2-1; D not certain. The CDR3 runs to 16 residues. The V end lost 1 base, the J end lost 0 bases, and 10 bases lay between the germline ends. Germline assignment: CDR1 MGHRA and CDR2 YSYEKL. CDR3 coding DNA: TGCGCCAGCAGCCAAGTTGGAGTGAGCTCCTACAATGAGCAGTTCTTC. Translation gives CASSQVGVSSYNEQFF.

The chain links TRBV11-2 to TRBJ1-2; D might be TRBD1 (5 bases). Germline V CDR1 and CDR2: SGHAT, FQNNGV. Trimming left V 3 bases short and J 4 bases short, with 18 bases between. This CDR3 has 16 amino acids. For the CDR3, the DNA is TGTGCCAGCAGCTTCGTTCTGGGGCGGGATGGCTATGGCTACACCTTC. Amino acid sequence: CASSFVLGRDGYGYTF.

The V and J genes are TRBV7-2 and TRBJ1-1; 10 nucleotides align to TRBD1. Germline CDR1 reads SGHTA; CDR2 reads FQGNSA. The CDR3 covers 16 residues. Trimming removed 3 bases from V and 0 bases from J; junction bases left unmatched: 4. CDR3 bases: TGTGCCAGCAGCTTGACAGGGGGCGCGATGAACACTGAAGCTTTCTTT. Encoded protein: CASSLTGGAMNTEAFF.

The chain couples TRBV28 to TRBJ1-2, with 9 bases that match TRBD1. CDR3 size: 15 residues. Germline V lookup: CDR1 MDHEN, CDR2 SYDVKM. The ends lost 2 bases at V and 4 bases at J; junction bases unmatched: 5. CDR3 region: CASSLPGQGRYGYTF. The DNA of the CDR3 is TGTGCCAGCAGTTTACCGGGACAGGGTCGCTATGGCTACACCTTC.

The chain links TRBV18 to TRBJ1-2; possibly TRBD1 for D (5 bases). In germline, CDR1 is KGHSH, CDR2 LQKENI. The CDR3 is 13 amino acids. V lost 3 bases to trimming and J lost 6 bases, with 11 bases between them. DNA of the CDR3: TGTGCCAGCTCACCGTCGGCGGGGGATGGCTACACCTTC. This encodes CASSPSAGDGYTF.

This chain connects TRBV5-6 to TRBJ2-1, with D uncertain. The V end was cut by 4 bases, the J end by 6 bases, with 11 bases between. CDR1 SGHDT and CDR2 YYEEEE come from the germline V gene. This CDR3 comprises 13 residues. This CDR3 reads CASSAPSGNEQFF. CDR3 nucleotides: TGTGCCAGCAGCGCACCCTCAGGCAATGAGCAGTTCTTC.

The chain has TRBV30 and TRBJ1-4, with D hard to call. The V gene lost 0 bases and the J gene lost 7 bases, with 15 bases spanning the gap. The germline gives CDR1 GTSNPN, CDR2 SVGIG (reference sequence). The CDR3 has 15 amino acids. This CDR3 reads CAWSVGSGVAEKLFF. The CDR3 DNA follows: TGTGCCTGGAGTGTAGGGTCAGGCGTGGCTGAAAAACTGTTTTTT.